This T cell receptor (beta chain) stems from a study of PD-1 blockade in classical Hodgkin lymphoma. Findings and limits, study-wide: Relapsed/refractory patients reportedly had lower baseline diversity than newly diagnosed patients.

The time point denotes: newly diagnosed, previously untreated cHL patient sample. Measured with immunoSEQ multiplex PCR; TCRdb has only the in-frame clones, and not every one. The sample holds 70,000 or so clones, about 93% seen once. This clone was counted once. Its antigen is still unknown. The receptor was isolated from a human donor with classical Hodgkin lymphoma. The sequenced sample consisted of peripheral blood mononuclear cells (PBMCs).

CDR3 sequence reads: CAWSQTGELFF. Here the CDR3 DNA reads TGTGCCTGGAGTCAAACCGGGGAGCTGTTTTTT. V gene TRBV30 combines with J gene TRBJ2-2; unclear D gene. V lost 2 bases to trimming and J lost 5 bases, with 3 bases between them. There are 11 residues in the CDR3. CDR1 and CDR2 from the germline V gene are GTSNPN and SVGIG (reference sequence).